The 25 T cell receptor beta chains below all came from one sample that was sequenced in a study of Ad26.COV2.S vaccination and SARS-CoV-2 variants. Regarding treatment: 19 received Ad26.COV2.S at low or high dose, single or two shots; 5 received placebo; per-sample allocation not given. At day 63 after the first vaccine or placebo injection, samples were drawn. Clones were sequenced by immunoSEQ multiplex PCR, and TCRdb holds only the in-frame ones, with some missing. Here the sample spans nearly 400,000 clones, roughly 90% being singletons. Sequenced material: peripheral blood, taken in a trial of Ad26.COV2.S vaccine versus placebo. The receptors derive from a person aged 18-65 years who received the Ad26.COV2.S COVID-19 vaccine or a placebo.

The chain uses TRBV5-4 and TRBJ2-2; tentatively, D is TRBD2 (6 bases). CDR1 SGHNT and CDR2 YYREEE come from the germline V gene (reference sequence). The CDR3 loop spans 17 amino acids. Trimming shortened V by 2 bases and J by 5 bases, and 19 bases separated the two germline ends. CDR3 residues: CASSLPGPGGKTGELFF. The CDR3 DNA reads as TGTGCCAGCAGCTTACCGGGGCCCGGGGGAAAAACCGGGGAGCTGTTTTTT.

The CDR3 protein is CASSHTGGSGNTIYF. CDR3 nucleotide sequence: TGTGCCAGCAGCCACACAGGGGGTAGTGGAAACACCATATATTTT. This chain links TRBV7-3 with TRBJ1-3; the match to TRBD1 covers 8 bases. Germline trimming cut 5 bases from V and 3 bases from J; bases unmatched to any gene: 6. The germline V gene encodes CDR1 SGHTA and CDR2 FQGTGA. The CDR3 is made up of 15 amino acids.

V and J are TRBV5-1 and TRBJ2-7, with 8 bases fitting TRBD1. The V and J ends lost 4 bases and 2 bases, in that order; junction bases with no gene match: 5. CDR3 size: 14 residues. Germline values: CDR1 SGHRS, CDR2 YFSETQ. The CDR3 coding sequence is TGCGCCAGCAGCACCTCGGGACAGGCCTACGAGCAGTACTTC. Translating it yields CASSTSGQAYEQYF.

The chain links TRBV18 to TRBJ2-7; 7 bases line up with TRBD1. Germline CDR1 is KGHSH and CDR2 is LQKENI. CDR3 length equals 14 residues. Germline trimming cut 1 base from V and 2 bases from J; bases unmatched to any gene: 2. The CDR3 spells CASSPRDRTYEQYF. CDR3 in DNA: TGTGCCAGCTCACCACGGGACAGAACCTACGAGCAGTACTTC. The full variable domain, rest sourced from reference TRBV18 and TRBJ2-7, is NAGVMQNPRHLVRRRGQEARLRCSPMKGHSHVYWYRQLPEEGLKFMVYLQKENIIDESGMPKERFSAEFPKEGPSILRIQQVVRGDSAAYFCASSPRDRTYEQYFGPGTRLTVT.

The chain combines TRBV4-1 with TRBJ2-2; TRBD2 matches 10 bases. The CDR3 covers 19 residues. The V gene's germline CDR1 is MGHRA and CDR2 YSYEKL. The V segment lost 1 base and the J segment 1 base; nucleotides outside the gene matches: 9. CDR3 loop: CASSQGLLAGGLNTGELFF. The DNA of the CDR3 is TGCGCCAGCAGCCAAGGTCTTTTAGCGGGAGGCTTGAACACCGGGGAGCTGTTTTTT.

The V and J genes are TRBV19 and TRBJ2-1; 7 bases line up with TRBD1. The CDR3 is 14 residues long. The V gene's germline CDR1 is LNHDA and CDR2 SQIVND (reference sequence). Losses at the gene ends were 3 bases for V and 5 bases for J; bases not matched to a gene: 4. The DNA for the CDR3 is TGTGCCAGTAGTATCCGGGACAGAGACAATGAGCAGTTCTTC. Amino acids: CASSIRDRDNEQFF.

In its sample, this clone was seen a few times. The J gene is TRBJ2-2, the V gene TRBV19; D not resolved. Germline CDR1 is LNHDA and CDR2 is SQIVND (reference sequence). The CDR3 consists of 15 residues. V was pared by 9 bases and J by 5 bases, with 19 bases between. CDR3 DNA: TGTGCCAGCTCCCCCTTAGCACACGGAACCGGGGAGCTGTTTTTT. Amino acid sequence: CASSPLAHGTGELFF.

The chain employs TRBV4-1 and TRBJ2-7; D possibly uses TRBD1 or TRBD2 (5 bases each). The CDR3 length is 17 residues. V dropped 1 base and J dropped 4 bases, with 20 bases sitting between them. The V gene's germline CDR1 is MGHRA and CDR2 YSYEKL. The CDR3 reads CASSQGSARTRGYEQYF. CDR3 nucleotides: TGCGCCAGCAGCCAAGGGAGCGCGAGGACACGGGGTTACGAGCAGTACTTC.

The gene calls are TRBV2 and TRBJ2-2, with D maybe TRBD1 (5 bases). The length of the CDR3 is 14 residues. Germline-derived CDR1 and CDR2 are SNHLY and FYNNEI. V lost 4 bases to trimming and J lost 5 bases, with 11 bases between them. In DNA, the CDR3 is TGTGCCAGCAGTGGGGGCCAACGTACCGGGGAGCTGTTTTTT. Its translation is CASSGGQRTGELFF.

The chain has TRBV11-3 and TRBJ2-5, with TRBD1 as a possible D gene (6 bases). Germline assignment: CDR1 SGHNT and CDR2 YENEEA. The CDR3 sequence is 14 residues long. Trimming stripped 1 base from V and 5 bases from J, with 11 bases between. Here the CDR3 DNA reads TGTGCCAGCAGCTTAGTCAGGGGTACGGAGACCCAGTACTTC. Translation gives CASSLVRGTETQYF.

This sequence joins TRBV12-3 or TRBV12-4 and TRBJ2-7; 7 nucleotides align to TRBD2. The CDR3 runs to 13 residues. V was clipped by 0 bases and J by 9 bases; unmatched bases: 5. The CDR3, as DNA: TGTGCCAGCAGTTTAGCAGGGAGGGGAGCGCAGTACTTC. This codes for CASSLAGRGAQYF.

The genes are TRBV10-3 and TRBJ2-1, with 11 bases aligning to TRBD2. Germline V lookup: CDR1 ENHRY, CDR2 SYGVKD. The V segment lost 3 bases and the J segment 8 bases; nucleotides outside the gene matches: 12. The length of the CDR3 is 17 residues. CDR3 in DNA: TGTGCCATCAGTGACGCTAGCGGGAGGCGCTGGGGAGATGAGCAGTTCTTC. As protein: CAISDASGRRWGDEQFF.

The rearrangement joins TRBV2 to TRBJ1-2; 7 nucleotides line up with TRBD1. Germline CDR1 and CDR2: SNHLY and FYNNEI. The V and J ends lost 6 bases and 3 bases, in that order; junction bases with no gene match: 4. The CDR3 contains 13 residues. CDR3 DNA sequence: TGTGCCAGCAGCCAGGGGGGAGACTATGGCTACACCTTC. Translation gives CASSQGGDYGYTF.

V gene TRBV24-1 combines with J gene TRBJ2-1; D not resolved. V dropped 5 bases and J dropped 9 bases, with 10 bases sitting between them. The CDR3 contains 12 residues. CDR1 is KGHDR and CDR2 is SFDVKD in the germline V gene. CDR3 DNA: TGTGCCACCAGTGGGACGTACGGTGAGCAGTTCTTC. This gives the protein CATSGTYGEQFF.

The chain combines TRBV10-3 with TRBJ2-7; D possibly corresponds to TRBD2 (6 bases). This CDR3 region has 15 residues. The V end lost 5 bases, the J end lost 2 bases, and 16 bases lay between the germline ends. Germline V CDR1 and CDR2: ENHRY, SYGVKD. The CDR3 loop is CAISPNRDSAYEQYF. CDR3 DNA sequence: TGTGCCATCAGTCCTAACCGGGACTCTGCCTACGAGCAGTACTTC.

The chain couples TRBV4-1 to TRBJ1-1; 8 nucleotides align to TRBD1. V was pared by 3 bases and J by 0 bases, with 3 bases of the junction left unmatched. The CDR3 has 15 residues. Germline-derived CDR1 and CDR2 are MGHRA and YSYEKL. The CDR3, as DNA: TGCGCCAGCAGCCAGGAGGACAGGGTGAACACTGAAGCTTTCTTT. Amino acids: CASSQEDRVNTEAFF.

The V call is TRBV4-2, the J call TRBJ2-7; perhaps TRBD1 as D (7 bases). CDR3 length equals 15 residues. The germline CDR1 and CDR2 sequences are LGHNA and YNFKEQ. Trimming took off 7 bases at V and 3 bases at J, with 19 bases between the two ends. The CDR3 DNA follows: TGTGCCAGCACCCGGGGGTCAGGGGGAGACTACGAGCAGTACTTC. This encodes CASTRGSGGDYEQYF.

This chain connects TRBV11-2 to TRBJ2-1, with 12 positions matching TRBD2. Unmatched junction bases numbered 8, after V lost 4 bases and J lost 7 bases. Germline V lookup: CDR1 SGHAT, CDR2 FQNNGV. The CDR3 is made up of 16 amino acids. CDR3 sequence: CASSSNPGLAGNEQFF. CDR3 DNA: TGTGCCAGCAGCTCTAACCCCGGACTAGCGGGAAATGAGCAGTTCTTC.

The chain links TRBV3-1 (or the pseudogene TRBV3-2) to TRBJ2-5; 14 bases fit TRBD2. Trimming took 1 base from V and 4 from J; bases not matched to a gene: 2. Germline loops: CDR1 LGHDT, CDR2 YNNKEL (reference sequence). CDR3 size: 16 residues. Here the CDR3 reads CASSQGTSGRRETQYF. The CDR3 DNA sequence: TGTGCCAGCAGCCAAGGGACTAGCGGGAGGCGAGAGACCCAGTACTTC.

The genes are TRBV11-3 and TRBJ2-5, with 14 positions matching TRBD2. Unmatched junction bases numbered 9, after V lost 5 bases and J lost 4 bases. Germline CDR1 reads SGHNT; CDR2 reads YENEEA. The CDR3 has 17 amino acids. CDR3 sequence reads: CASSGLAGGHVRETQYF. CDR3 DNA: TGTGCCAGCAGCGGACTAGCGGGAGGACACGTCAGAGAGACCCAGTACTTC.

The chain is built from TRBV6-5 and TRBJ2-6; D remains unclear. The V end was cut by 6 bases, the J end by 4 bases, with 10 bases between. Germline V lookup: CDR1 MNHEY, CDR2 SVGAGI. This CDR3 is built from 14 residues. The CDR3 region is CASRVASGANVLTF. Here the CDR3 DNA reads TGTGCCAGCAGGGTGGCCTCGGGGGCCAACGTCCTGACTTTC.

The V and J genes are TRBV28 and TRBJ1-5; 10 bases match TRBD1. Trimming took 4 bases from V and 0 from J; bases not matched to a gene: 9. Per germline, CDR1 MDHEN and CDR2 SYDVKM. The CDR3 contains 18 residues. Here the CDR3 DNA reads TGTGCCAGCAGTTCGAAACCGGGACAGGGGTTTAGCAATCAGCCCCAGCATTTT. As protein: CASSSKPGQGFSNQPQHF.

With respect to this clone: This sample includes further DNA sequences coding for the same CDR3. The CDR3 region has the DNA TGTGCCACCAGCAGAGGGGACAGAGCTTACGAGCAGTACTTC. This translates into CATSRGDRAYEQYF. This chain links TRBV15 with TRBJ2-7; the match to TRBD1 covers 7 bases. V lost 1 base and J lost 4; bases outside the gene matches: 4. The CDR3 totals 14 residues. CDR1 is LNHNV, CDR2 YYDKDF, per germline (reference sequence). Full variable domain (rest looked up from reference TRBV15 and TRBJ2-7): DAMVIQNPRYQVTQFGKPVTLSCSQTLNHNVMYWYQQKSSQAPKLLFHYYDKDFNNEADTPDNFQSRRPNTSFCFLDIRSPGLGDTAMYLCATSRGDRAYEQYFGPGTRLTVT.

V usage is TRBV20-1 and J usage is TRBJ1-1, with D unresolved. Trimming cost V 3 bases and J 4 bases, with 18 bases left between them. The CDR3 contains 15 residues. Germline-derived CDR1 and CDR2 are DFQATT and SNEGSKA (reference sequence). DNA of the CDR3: TGCAGTGCTAGTCTCTGGGAAAGGTCGCGCACTGAAGCTTTCTTT. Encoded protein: CSASLWERSRTEAFF.

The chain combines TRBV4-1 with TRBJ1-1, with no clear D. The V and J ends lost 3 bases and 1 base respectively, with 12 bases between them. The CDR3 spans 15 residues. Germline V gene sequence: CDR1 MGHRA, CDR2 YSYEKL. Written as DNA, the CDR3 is TGCGCCAGCAGCCACGTAGGACGTTCGAACACTGAAGCTTTCTTT. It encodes CASSHVGRSNTEAFF.